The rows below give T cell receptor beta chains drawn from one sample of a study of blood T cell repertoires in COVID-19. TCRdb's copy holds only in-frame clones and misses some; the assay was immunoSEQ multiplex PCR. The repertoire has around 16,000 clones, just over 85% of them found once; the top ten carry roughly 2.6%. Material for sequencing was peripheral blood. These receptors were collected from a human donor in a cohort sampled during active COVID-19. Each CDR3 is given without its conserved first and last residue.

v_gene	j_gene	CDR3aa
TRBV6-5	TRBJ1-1	ASRRDSEAF
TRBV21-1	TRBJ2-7	ASSKVMTELQVTYEQY
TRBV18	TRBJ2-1	ASSPRPGLAGDNEQF
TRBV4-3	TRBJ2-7	ASSQDPLLAGETYEQY
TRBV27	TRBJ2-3	ASSPASSTDTQY
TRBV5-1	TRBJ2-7	ASSPGPQGTYEQY
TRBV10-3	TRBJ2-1	AISAPVQGDEQF
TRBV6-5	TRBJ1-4	ASSYGAGGEKLF
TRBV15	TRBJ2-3	ATSSLQGASTDTQY
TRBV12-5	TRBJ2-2	ASGLRLWGTNTGELF
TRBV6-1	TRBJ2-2	ASSETSGSLSRGELF
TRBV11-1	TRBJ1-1	ASSLLQNTEAF
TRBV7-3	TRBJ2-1	ASSLSRERNEQF
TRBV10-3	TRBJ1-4	ASRQAYATNEKLF
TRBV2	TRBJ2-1	ASRTSGSLSYNEQF
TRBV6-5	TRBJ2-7	ASSVQGQSHNEQY
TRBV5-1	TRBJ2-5	ASSLALAGQETQY
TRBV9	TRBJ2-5	ASSVRSTGSPETQY